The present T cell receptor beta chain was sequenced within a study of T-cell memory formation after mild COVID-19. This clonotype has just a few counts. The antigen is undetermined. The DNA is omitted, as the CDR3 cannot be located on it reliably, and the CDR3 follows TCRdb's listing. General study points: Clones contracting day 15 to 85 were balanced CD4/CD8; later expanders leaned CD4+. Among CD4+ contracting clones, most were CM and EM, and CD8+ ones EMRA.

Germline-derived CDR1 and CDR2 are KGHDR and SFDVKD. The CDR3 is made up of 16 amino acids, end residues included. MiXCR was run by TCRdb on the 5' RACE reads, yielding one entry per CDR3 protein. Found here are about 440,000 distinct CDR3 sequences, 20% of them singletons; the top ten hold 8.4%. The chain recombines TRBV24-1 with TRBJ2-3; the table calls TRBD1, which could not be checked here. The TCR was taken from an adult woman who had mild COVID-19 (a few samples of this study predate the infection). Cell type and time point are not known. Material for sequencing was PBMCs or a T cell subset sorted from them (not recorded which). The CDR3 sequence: CATPLGNQLPQIRSIF.